This note documents a single TCR beta chain sequence. Antigen unknown. Germline V gene lookup returns CDR1 WSHSY and CDR2 SAAADI. V was shortened by 0 bases and J by 4 bases, with 12 bases between the two germline ends. The CDR3 runs 15 residues. The rectum was sampled with one to two pinch biopsies at colonoscopy. TCRdb's copy holds only in-frame clones and misses some; the assay was immunoSEQ multiplex PCR. The repertoire holds more than 9,000 clones, with around 82% as singletons. The source of the sample is a study of pediatric ulcerative colitis. Findings and limits, study-wide: Blood samples from a couple of patients yielded substantially fewer templates and were excluded from blood-rectal overlap analysis. No controls had the two rectal clonotypes shared by ulcerative colitis patients. In rectum, acute severe colitis had expanded clones and less diversity.

J is TRBJ1-1 and V is TRBV10-2; possible D gene TRBD1, 6 bases. The sequencing input was gut tissue. The clonotype was recovered from a girl aged 10-17 years who was a control in a study of pediatric ulcerative colitis. The CDR3 here is CASSESGQGPTEAFF. Here the CDR3 DNA reads TGCGCCAGCAGTGAGTCTGGGCAGGGGCCCACTGAAGCTTTCTTT.